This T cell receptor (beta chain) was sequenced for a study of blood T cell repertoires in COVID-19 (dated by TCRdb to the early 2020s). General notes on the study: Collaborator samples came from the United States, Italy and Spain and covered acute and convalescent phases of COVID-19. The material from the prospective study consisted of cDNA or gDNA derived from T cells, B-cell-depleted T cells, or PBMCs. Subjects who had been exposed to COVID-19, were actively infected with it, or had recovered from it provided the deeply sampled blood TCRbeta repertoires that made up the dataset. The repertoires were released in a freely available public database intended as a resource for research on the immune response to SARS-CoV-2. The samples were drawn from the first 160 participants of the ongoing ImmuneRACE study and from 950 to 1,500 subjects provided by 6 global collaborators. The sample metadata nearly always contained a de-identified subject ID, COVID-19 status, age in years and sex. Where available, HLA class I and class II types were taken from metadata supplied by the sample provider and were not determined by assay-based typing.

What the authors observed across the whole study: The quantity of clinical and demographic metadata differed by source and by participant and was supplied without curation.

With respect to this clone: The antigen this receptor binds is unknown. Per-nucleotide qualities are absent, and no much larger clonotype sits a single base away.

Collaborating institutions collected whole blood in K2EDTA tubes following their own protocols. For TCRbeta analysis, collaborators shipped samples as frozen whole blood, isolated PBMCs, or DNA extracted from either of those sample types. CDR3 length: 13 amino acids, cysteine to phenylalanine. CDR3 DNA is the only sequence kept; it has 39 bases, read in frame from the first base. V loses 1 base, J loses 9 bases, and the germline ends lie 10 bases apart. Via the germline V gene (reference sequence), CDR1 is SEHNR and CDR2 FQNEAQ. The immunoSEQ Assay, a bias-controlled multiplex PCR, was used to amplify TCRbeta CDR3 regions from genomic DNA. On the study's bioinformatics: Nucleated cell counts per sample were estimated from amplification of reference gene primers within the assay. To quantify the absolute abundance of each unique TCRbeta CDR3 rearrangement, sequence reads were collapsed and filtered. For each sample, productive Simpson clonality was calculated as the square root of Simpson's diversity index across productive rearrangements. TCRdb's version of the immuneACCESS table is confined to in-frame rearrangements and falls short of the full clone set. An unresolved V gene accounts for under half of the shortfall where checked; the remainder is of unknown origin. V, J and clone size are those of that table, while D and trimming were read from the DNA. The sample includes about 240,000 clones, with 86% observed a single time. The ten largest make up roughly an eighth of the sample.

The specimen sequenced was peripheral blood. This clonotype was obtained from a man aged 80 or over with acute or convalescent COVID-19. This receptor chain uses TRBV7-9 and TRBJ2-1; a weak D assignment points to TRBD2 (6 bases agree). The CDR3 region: CASSLVGGGEQFF. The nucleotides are TGTGCCAGCAGCTTAGTCGGGGGAGGTGAGCAGTTCTTC.